This T cell receptor (beta chain) was identified during a study of CD8+ T cells in alopecia areata. For the study at large: A regimen of oral tofacitinib, 5 to 10 mg twice daily, was given to treated patients. For 6 to 18 months, tofacitinib was taken, and 6 months off drug followed.

The J segment lost 4 bases and the V segment lost 1 base, leaving 6 bases of the junction unmatched. CDR1 and CDR2 from the germline V gene are SGHNT and YYREEE (reference sequence). The CDR3 extends over 15 amino acids. cDNA reverse transcribed from extracted RNA served as the sequencing template. Clones were read by immunoSEQ multiplex PCR, and TCRdb kept only the in-frame ones, dropping some. The sample shows some 180,000 clones, around 49% of them seen only once. Treatment specified: oral pan-JAK inhibitor, 5-10 mg twice daily. The clonotype originates from a human donor with alopecia areata. The chain joins TRBV5-4 to TRBJ1-1; 8 nucleotides match TRBD1. Source: CD8+ T cells sorted from blood, taken at week 52, from a patient treated with tofacitinib. This chain's CDR3 is CASSLSRDRFTEAFF. The CDR3, as DNA: TGTGCCAGCAGCTTGTCCCGGGACAGGTTCACTGAAGCTTTCTTT.